The 24 T cell receptor beta chains in this list originate from one sample, sequenced in a study of CXCR3-negative and CXCR3-positive naive CD8 T cells. Overall study results and limits: TRB CDR3s of CXCR3-positive naive cells were more hydrophobic than those of CXCR3-negative naive cells.

The antigens for these receptors are not known. cDNA libraries for TRB were generated by 5' RACE incorporating UMI labels. TCRdb derives one entry per CDR3 protein from the 5' RACE reads, leaving out DNA. The table for this sample gives 150,000 to 160,000 distinct CDR3 sequences. The sequenced sample was naive CXCR3+ CD8+ T cells from blood. Subset here: CD45RO-CCR7+CD27+CD95- naive CD8+ T cells expressing CXCR3 (TNR3+). The receptors originated from a human donor in good health. Some clones in this sample may be carry-over from other donors' samples.

The chain recombines TRBV7-9 with TRBJ1-1; TCRdb indicates TRBD1, and absent DNA this call remains unverified. The CDR3 length is 12 residues. Germline assignment: CDR1 SEHNR and CDR2 FQNEAQ (reference sequence). This CDR3 reads CASEGADTEAFF.

V gene TRBV6-5 combines with J gene TRBJ2-7. Germline CDR1 is MNHEY and CDR2 is SVGAGI. The CDR3 consists of 13 residues. The CDR3 reads CASWNDGAYEQYF.

The V and J genes are TRBV20-1 and TRBJ2-3; without DNA, the TCRdb call of TRBD1 cannot be checked. This CDR3 has 15 residues. Germline V gene lookup returns CDR1 DFQATT and CDR2 SNEGSKA (reference sequence). CDR3: CSASETGQGGDTQYF.

The genes are TRBV7-9 and TRBJ2-7. The CDR3 covers 16 residues. Germline-derived CDR1 and CDR2 are SEHNR and FQNEAQ (reference sequence). CDR3 sequence: CASSLNPTGSYYEQYF.

CDR3 sequence: CFPGGRTNTGELFF. The rearrangement joins TRBV12-3 or TRBV12-4 to TRBJ2-2; absent DNA, TCRdb's TRBD2 call cannot be checked. The CDR3 consists of 14 residues.

The chain is built from TRBV4-1 and TRBJ1-5. There are 15 residues in the CDR3. Germline assignment: CDR1 MGHRA and CDR2 YSYEKL. The CDR3 region is CASSQDLAGNQPQHF.

The chain links TRBV7-6 to TRBJ2-1; TCRdb outputs TRBD1, but without DNA this stays unchecked. This CDR3 is 14 amino acids long. The V gene's germline CDR1 is SGHVS and CDR2 FNYEAQ. The CDR3: CASSFGTGVNEQFF. The whole variable domain, remainder taken from reference TRBV7-6 and TRBJ2-1, is GAGVSQSPRYKVTKRGQDVALRCDPISGHVSLYWYRQALGQGPEFLTYFNYEAQQDKSGLPNDRFSAERPEGSISTLTIQRTEQRDSAMYRCASSFGTGVNEQFFGPGTRLTVL.

The chain combines TRBV7-9 with TRBJ2-5; TCRdb picks TRBD2, but there is no DNA to check that call. From germline, CDR1 is SEHNR and CDR2 FQNEAQ (reference sequence). This CDR3 comprises 15 residues. The chain's CDR3 is CASSLGIADQETQYF.

The V gene is TRBV9, the J gene TRBJ2-1; the D call of TRBD1 rests on TCRdb alone, since no DNA is present to check it. The germline gives CDR1 SGDLS, CDR2 YYNGEE. CDR3 size: 14 residues. The CDR3 sequence is CASSVDRLYNEQFF.

The chain joins TRBV4-3 to TRBJ2-7. CDR1 LGHNA and CDR2 YSLEER come from the germline V gene. The CDR3 sequence is 15 residues long. The CDR3 loop reads CASSQDAMKSYEQYF.

This chain uses TRBV28 with TRBJ1-3; with no DNA, the TCRdb D assignment of TRBD1 cannot be verified. The CDR3 runs 15 residues. The germline V gene has CDR1 MDHEN and CDR2 SYDVKM. The CDR3 is CASSRTAHSGNTIYF.

This chain links TRBV12-3 or TRBV12-4 with TRBJ2-7; no DNA is available, so the TRBD2 call from TCRdb remains unchecked. CDR3 size: 14 residues. The CDR3 loop is CASSPPSGGYEQYF.

This chain links TRBV7-9 with TRBJ2-1. This CDR3 region has 13 residues. CDR1 and CDR2 (germline): SEHNR, FQNEAQ (reference sequence). CDR3 loop: CASSPAGYNEQFF.

The chain employs TRBV11-3 and TRBJ1-1; checking the TCRdb D call of TRBD1 is not possible without DNA. The CDR3 sequence is 14 residues long. The germline CDR1 and CDR2 sequences are SGHNT and YENEEA. CDR3 sequence: CASSFAPAGTEAFF.

This rearrangement joins TRBV7-9 to TRBJ2-1. Looked up from germline, CDR1 is SEHNR and CDR2 is FQNEAQ (reference sequence). The length of the CDR3 is 15 residues. The chain's CDR3 is CASSLRLAVIDEQFF. The full variable domain, its missing parts supplied by reference TRBV7-9 and TRBJ2-1, is DTGVSQNPRHKITKRGQNVTFRCDPISEHNRLYWYRQTLGQGPEFLTYFQNEAQLEKSRLLSDRFSAERPKGSFSTLEIQRTEQGDSAMYLCASSLRLAVIDEQFFGPGTRLTVL.

V is TRBV4-3 and J is TRBJ2-1. Germline lookup yields CDR1 LGHNA and CDR2 YSLEER. The CDR3 runs 15 residues. Here the CDR3 reads CASSQDTGPYNEQFF.

The V call is TRBV7-6, the J call TRBJ2-7. The CDR3 sequence is 13 residues long. Germline CDR1 reads SGHVS; CDR2 reads FNYEAQ. The CDR3: CASSAQVSYEQYF. The whole variable domain, filled in from reference TRBV7-6 and TRBJ2-7, reads GAGVSQSPRYKVTKRGQDVALRCDPISGHVSLYWYRQALGQGPEFLTYFNYEAQQDKSGLPNDRFSAERPEGSISTLTIQRTEQRDSAMYRCASSAQVSYEQYFGPGTRLTVT.

This rearrangement joins TRBV5-1 to TRBJ1-6; as DNA is missing, the TRBD1 call by TCRdb cannot be tested. Germline V gene sequence: CDR1 SGHRS, CDR2 YFSETQ. The CDR3 sequence is 16 residues long. The CDR3 protein is CASSPRGNAYNSPLHF.

The chain recombines TRBV5-6 with TRBJ2-7; TCRdb indicates TRBD1, and absent DNA this call remains unverified. CDR1 is SGHDT and CDR2 is YYEEEE in the germline V gene. The CDR3 loop spans 12 amino acids. CDR3 sequence reads: CASSLSGTEQYF.

V usage is TRBV10-1 and J usage is TRBJ1-1. CDR3 size: 12 residues. Looked up from germline, CDR1 is WNHNN and CDR2 is SYGVQD (reference sequence). CDR3 sequence reads: CASKGPFTEAFF.

The genes are TRBV12-2 and TRBJ2-7; TCRdb picks TRBD1, but there is no DNA to check that call. TRBV12-2 is annotated as a pseudogene. The CDR3 has 16 residues. CDR3 region: CASRLAWGQGTYEQYF.

The V gene is TRBV9, the J gene TRBJ2-1; TCRdb outputs TRBD2, but without DNA this stays unchecked. Per the germline V gene, CDR1 is SGDLS and CDR2 is YYNGEE. The CDR3 extends over 15 amino acids. CDR3 residues: CASILGEGLFGEQFF.

The chain carries TRBV15 and TRBJ1-1; no DNA is available, so the TRBD1 call from TCRdb remains unchecked. CDR1 LNHNV and CDR2 YYDKDF come from the germline V gene (reference sequence). The CDR3 is 13 residues long. CDR3: CATKQGVGTEAFF.

The CDR3 is CASSQDAGAPYEQYF. The gene calls are TRBV4-3 and TRBJ2-7; TCRdb names TRBD1, which stays unverified in the absence of DNA. Germline-derived CDR1 and CDR2 are LGHNA and YSLEER. The CDR3 runs 15 residues.